This T cell receptor (beta chain) came from a study of molecular identifiers for immune sequencing clone quantification (dated by TCRdb to the late 2010s). A note on the overall study: For a replicate experiment, the RNA from either 20,000 or 100,000 naive CD8 T cells was divided into five aliquots, and four of those aliquots went on to sequencing. This methods study used CD8 T cells to benchmark TCR RNA copy counting and molecular-identifier clustering-based TCR repertoire sequencing (MIDCIRS).

V and J are truncated by 2 bases and 2 bases respectively, leaving an intervening sequence of 7 bases. Taken from the germline V gene, the CDR1 and CDR2 loops are LGHNA and YNFKEQ. From cysteine to phenylalanine, the CDR3 is 13 amino acids long. Here the CDR3 DNA is all that survives: 39 bases in frame from base 1. Receptor libraries were prepared by PCR. For sequencing, a NextSeq 500 was employed. Preparation of bulk TCR libraries followed a previously described approach, with the TCR primers listed in Table S5. Total RNA was purified with the Qiagen AllPrep DNA/RNA kit. Before analysis, reads from multiple sequencing runs of the same library were pooled. Per the original workflow: Reads were retained only if the reads had an exact TCR constant sequence, and the retained reads were trimmed to 150 nt and grouped according to their 12-nt molecular barcodes. Reads inside each barcode group were sub-clustered using a 15% Levenshtein threshold, and a quality-weighted consensus sequence was constructed for each RNA molecule. Non-functional sequences were excluded, and lower-count sequences lying one edit away from another sequence were also excluded. Based on fitting two negative binomial distributions, any barcode sub-cluster with under 20% of the maximum read count was discarded. TCRdb took the public reads, trimmed them with fastp at Q25, ran MiXCR for clone calling and kept in-frame beta chains. Rows with one shared CDR3 protein collapse into an entry with the most common genes and DNA. None of the V and J calls come from the authors' own analysis; TCRdb made them. The sample table records about 100,000 distinct CDR3 sequences; 35% of these occur just once. The biggest ten clones account for around a tenth of the sample.

A remark on this clonotype: The clone's antigen remains unknown. No base-level quality is on record; no much larger clone is a single base apart.

General study outcomes and caveats: Spiked-in Jurkat TCR RNA (about ten copies' worth), which is not part of the donor repertoire, was contained in the naive libraries. Highly expanded clone sizes could be underestimated if identical TCR molecules share a barcode. In CMV-specific effector cells, clones with more than 20 RNA copies accounted for over 98% of molecules, whereas in naive cells such clones accounted for under 1%. Spiked-in Jurkat TCR RNA equal to a single cell's worth was reported to be detectable even within one million naive CD8 T cells. About 3.1 recovered TCR RNA copies per cell were obtained by modeling, versus approximately 10 by digital PCR, implying a capture efficiency of 30% to 35%. Without barcode sub-clustering, chimeric consensus sequences inflated TCR diversity; chimeras reached as high as 47%.

Libraries of naive CD8 T cells were generated from roughly 21,000 to 960,000 sorted cells, with 10%, 30% or 50% of the purified RNA used. Naive CD8 T cells, defined as CD8+CD4-CCR7+CD45RA+, were FACS-sorted into RLT Plus buffer on a BD FACSAria II. Nine to eleven TCR copies' worth of Jurkat RNA were spiked into roughly 17,000-1,100,000 naive CD8 T cell samples to test detection sensitivity. CD8 T cells were enriched using RosetteSep CD8+ T Cell Enrichment Cocktail and Ficoll-Paque, and the enriched cells then underwent ACK red cell lysis. Sequenced: naive CD8+ T cells from blood, with Jurkat cell RNA spiked in. The intended sense of this specimen's cell subset or site label: FACS-sorted CD8+CD4-CCR7+CD45RA+ naive T cells. This chain joins TRBV4-2 to TRBJ2-7, with a tentative D gene TRBD1 over 5 matching bases. The TCR comes from a human donor in good health. Some libraries in this study had Jurkat cell RNA spiked in. The CDR3 reads as follows: CASSQNRPYEQYF. The DNA sequence reads TGTGCCAGCAGCCAAAACAGGCCCTACGAGCAGTACTTC.